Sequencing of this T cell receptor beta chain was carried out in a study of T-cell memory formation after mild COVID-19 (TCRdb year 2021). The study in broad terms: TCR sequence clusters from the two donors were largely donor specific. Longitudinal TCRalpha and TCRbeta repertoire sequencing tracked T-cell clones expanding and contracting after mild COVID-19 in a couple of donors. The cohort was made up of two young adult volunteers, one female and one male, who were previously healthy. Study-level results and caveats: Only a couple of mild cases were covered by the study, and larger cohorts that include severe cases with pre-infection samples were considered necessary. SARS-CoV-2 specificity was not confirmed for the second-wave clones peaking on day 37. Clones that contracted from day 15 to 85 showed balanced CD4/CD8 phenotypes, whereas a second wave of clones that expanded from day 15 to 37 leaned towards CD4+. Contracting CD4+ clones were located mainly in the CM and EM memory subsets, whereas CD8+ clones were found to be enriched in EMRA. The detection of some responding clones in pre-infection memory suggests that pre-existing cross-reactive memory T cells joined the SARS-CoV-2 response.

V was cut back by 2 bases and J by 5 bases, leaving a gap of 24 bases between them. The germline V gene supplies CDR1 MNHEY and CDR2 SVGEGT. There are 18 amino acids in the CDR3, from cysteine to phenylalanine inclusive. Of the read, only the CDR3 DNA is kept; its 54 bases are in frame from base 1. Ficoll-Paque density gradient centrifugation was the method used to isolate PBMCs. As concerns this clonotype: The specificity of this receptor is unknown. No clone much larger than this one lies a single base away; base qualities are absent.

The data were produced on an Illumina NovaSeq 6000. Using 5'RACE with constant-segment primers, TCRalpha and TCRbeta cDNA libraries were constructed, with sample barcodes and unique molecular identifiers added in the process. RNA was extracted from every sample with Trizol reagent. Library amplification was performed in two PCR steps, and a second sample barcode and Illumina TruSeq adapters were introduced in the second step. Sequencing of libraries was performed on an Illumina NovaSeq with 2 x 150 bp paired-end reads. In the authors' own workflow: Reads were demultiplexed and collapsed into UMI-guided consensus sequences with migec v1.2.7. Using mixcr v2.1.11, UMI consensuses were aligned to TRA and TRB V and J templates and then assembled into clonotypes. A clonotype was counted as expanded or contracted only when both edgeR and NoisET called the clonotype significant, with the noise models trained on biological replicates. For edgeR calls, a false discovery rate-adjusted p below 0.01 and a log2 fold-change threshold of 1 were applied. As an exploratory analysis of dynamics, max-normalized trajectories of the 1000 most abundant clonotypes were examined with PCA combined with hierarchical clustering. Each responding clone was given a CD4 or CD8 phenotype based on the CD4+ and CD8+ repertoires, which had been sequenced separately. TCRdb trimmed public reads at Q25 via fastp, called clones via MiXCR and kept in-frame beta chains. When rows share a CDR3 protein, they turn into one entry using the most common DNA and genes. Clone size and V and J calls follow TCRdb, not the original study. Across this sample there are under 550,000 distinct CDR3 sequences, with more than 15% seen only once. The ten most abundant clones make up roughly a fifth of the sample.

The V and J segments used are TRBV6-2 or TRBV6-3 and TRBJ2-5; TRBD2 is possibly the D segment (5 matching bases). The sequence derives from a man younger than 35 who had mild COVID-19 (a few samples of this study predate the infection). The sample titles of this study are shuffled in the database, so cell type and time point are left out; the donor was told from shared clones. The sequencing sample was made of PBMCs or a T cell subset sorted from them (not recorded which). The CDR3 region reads CASSYTILGEPNGETQYF. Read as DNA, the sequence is TGTGCCAGCAGTTACACCATTCTTGGGGAGCCCAACGGGGAGACCCAGTACTTC.